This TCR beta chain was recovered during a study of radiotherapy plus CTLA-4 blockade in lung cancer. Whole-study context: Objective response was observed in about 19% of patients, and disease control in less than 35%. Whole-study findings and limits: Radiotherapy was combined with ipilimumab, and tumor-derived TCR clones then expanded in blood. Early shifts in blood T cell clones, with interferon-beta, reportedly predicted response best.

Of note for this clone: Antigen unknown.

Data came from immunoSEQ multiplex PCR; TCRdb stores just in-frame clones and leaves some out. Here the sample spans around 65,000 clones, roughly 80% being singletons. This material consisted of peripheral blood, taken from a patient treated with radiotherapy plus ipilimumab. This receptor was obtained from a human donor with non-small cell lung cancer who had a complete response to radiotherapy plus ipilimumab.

CDR3 in amino acids: CASRYRGGNTIYF. CDR3 nucleotides: TGTGCCAGCAGATACAGGGGAGGAAACACCATATATTTT. The chain carries TRBV6-5 and TRBJ1-3, with TRBD1 identical over 7 bases. The CDR3 is 13 amino acids. Trimming took 6 bases from V and 4 from J; bases not matched to a gene: 3. The germline V gene encodes CDR1 MNHEY and CDR2 SVGAGI.